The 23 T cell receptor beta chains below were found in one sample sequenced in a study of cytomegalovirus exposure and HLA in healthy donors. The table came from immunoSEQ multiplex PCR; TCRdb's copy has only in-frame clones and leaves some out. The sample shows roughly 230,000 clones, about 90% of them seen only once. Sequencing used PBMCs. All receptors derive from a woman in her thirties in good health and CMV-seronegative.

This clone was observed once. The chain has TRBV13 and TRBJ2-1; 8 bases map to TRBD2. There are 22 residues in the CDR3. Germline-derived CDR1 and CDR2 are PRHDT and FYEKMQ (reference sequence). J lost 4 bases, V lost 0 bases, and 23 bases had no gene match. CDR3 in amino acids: CASSLGFGWRDEAGVAYNEQFF. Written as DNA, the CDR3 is TGTGCCAGCAGCTTAGGTTTCGGGTGGAGGGATGAAGCGGGAGTGGCATACAATGAGCAGTTCTTC.

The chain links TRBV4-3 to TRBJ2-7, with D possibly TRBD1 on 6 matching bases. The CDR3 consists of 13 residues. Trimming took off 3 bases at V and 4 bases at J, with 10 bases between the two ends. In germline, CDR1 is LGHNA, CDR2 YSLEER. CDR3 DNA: TGCGCCAGCAGCCAGGGGACAACGTACGAGCAGTACTTC. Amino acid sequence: CASSQGTTYEQYF.

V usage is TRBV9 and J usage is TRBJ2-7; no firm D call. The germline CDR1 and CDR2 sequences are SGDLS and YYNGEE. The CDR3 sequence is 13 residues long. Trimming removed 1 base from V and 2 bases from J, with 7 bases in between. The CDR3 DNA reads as TGTGCCAGCAGCGTACTTCCTGCCTACGAGCAGTACTTC. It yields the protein CASSVLPAYEQYF.

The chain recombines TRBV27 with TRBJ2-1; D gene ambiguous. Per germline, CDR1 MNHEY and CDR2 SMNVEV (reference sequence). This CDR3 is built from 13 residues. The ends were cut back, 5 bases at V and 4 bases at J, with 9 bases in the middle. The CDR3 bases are TGTGCCAGCAGTCCCCAACCTTACAATGAGCAGTTCTTC. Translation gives CASSPQPYNEQFF.

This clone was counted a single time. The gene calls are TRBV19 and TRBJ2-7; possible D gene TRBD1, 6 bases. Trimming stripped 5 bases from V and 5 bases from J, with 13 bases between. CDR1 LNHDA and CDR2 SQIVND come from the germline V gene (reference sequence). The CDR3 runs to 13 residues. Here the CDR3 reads CASSPGTPNEQYF. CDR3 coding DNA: TGTGCCAGTAGTCCCGGGACACCCAACGAGCAGTACTTC.

This chain's CDR3 is CASSSGSLYEQYF. CDR3 in DNA: TGTGCCAGCAGTTCAGGGAGCCTCTACGAGCAGTACTTC. The chain uses TRBV28 and TRBJ2-7; D tentatively reads TRBD1 or TRBD2 (5 bases each). The ends were cut back, 4 bases at V and 3 bases at J, with 10 bases in the middle. CDR1 and CDR2 from the germline V gene are MDHEN and SYDVKM. The CDR3 has 13 residues.

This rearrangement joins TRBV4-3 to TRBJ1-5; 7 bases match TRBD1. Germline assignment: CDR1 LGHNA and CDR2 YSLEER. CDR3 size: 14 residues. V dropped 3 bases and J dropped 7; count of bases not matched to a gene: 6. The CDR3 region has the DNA TGCGCCAGCAGCCACACCACAGGGGTGCAGCCCCAGCATTTT. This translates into CASSHTTGVQPQHF.

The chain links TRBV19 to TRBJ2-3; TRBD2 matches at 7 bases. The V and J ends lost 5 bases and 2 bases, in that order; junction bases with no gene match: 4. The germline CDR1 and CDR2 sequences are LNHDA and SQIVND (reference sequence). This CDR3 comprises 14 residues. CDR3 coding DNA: TGTGCCAGTAGTGGGGGGGTTTACACAGATACGCAGTATTTT. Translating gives CASSGGVYTDTQYF.

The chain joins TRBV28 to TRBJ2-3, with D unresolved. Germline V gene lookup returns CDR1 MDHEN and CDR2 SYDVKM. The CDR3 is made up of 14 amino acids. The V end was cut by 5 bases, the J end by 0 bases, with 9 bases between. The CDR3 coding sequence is TGTGCCAGCAGTACCCCCCCTAGCACAGATACGCAGTATTTT. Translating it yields CASSTPPSTDTQYF.

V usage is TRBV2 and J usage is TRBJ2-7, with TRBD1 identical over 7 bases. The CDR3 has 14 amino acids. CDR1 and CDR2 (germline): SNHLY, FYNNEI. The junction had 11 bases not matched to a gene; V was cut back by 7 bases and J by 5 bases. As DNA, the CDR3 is TGTGCCAGCACCGGAAACACAGGGGTACACGAGCAGTACTTC. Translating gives CASTGNTGVHEQYF.

CDR3 in DNA: TGCGCCAGCAGCTTGAGTACAGGAACTGAAGCTTTCTTT. Residues: CASSLSTGTEAFF. The chain joins TRBV5-1 to TRBJ1-1, with D possibly matching TRBD1 (5 bases). Per germline, CDR1 SGHRS and CDR2 YFSETQ. V lost 1 base to trimming and J lost 5 bases, with 9 bases between them. The CDR3 spans 13 residues. The full variable domain, completed using reference TRBV5-1 and TRBJ1-1, is KAGVTQTPRYLIKTRGQQVTLSCSPISGHRSVSWYQQTPGQGLQFLFEYFSETQRNKGNFPGRFSGRQFSNSRSEMNVSTLELGDSALYLCASSLSTGTEAFFGQGTRLTVV.

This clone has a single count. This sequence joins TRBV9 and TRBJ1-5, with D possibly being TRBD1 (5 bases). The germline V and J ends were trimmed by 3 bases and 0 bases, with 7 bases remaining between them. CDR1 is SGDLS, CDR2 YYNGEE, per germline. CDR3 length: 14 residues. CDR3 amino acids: CASSGGNSNQPQHF. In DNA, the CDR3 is TGTGCCAGCAGCGGGGGGAATAGCAATCAGCCCCAGCATTTT.

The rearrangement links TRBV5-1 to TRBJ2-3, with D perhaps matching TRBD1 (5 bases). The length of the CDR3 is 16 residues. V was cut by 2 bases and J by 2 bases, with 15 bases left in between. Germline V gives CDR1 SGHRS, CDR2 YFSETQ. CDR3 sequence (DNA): TGCGCCAGCAGCTTAGGAACAGGACGATCCACAGATACGCAGTATTTT. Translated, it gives CASSLGTGRSTDTQYF.

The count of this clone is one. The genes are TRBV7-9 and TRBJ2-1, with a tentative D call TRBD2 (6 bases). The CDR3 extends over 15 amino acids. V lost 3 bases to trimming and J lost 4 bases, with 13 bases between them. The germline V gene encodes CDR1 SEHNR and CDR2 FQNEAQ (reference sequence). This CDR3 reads CASSFREGGYNEQFF. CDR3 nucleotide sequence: TGTGCCAGCAGCTTTCGGGAAGGAGGGTACAATGAGCAGTTCTTC.

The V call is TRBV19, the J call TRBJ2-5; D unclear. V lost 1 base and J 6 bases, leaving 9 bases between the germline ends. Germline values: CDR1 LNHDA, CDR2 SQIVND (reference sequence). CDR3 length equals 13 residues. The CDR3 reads CASSIGHIKTQYF. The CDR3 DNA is TGTGCCAGTAGTATAGGGCACATAAAGACCCAGTACTTC.

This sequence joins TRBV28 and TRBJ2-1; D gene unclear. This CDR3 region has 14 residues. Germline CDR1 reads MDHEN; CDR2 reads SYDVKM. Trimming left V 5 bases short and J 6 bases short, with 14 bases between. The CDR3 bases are TGTGCCAGCAGTCCGTACCTAGATCGCAATGAGCAGTTCTTC. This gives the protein CASSPYLDRNEQFF.

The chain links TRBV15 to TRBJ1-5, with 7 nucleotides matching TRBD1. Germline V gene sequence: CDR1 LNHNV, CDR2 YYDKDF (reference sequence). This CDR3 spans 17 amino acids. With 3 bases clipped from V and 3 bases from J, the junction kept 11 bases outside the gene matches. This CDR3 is CATSRGDRDSNNQPQHF. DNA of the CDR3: TGTGCCACCAGCAGGGGGGACCGGGACAGCAACAATCAGCCCCAGCATTTT.

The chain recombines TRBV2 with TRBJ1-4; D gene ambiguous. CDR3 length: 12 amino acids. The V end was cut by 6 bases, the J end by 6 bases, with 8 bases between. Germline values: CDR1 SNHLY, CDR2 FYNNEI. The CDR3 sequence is CASRGIDEKLFF. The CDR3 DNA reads TGTGCCAGCAGGGGAATCGATGAAAAACTGTTTTTT.

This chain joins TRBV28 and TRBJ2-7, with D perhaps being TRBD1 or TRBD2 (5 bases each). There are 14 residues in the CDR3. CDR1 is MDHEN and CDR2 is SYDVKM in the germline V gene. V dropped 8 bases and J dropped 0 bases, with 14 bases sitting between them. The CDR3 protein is CASRDRSFSYEQYF. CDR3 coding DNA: TGTGCCAGCCGGGACCGAAGTTTCTCCTACGAGCAGTACTTC.

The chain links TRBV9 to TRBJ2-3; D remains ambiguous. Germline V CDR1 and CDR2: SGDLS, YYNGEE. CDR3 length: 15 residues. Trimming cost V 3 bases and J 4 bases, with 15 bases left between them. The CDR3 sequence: CASSDIAFGPDTQYF. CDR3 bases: TGTGCCAGCAGCGACATAGCCTTTGGGCCAGATACGCAGTATTTT.

The CDR3 DNA is TGTGCCAGCAGCCTCGCCGGGGAGCTGTTTTTT. Encoded protein: CASSLAGELFF. This chain connects TRBV7-2 to TRBJ2-2, with D unresolved. The V end lost 5 bases, the J end lost 6 bases, and 4 bases lay between the germline ends. Germline CDR1 is SGHTA and CDR2 is FQGNSA. The CDR3 length is 11 residues.

This chain's CDR3 is CASSALAFGETQYF. The CDR3 region has the DNA TGTGCCAGCAGCGCTTTGGCCTTCGGGGAGACCCAGTACTTC. The chain recombines TRBV9 with TRBJ2-5; D gene unclear. The ends were cut back, 3 bases at V and 5 bases at J, with 14 bases in the middle. The CDR3 covers 14 residues. The germline V gene has CDR1 SGDLS and CDR2 YYNGEE.

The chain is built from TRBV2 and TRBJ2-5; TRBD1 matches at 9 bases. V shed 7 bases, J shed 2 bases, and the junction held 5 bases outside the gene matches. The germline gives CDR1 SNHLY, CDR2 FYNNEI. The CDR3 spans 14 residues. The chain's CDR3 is CASILDRGQETQYF. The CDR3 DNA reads TGTGCCAGCATACTCGACAGGGGGCAAGAGACCCAGTACTTC.